This T cell receptor (beta chain) was observed in a study of T cell clonality in common variable immunodeficiency. The sample holds many counts of this clone. Antigen specificity is unknown. Read coverage stops 3 residues before the CDR3 terminus; the germline J gene supplies the remainder. TCRdb keeps only in-frame clones here, not all; method: immunoSEQ multiplex PCR. The sample holds under 20,000 clones, and no clone turns up only once. The CDR3 runs 14 residues. Germline assignment: CDR1 SEHNR and CDR2 FQNEAQ (reference sequence). V lost 7 bases to trimming and J lost 5 bases; unmatched junction nucleotides: 10. CVID subjects were neither ill nor on immunomodulatory or immunosuppressive medication at sampling. Notes on the study in general: TCRbeta clonality was increased in CVID versus healthy controls. In common variable immunodeficiency, TCR beta chains reportedly carried fewer deletions and N-nucleotide insertions.

The TCR sequence derives from a human donor with common variable immunodeficiency. J is TRBJ1-2 and V is TRBV7-9; 7 bases map to TRBD1. The sample comprised peripheral blood mononuclear cells. The CDR3 sequence is CASTPGTALYGYTF. The part of the CDR3 DNA that was read is TGTGCCAGCACCCCAGGGACAGCCTTGTATGGC.